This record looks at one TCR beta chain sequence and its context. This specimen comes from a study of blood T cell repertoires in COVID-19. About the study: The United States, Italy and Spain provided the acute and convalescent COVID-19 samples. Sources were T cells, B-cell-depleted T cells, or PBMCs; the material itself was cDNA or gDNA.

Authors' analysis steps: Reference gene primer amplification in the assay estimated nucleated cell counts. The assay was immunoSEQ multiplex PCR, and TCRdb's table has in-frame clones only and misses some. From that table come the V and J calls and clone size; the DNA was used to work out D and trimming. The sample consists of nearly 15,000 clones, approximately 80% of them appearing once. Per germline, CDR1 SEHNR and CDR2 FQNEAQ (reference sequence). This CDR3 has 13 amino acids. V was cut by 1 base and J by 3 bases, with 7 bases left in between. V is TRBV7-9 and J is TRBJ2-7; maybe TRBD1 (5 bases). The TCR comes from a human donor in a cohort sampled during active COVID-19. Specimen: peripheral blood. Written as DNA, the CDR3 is TGTGCCAGCAGCTTAGATGACAGCTACGAGCAGTACTTC. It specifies CASSLDDSYEQYF.